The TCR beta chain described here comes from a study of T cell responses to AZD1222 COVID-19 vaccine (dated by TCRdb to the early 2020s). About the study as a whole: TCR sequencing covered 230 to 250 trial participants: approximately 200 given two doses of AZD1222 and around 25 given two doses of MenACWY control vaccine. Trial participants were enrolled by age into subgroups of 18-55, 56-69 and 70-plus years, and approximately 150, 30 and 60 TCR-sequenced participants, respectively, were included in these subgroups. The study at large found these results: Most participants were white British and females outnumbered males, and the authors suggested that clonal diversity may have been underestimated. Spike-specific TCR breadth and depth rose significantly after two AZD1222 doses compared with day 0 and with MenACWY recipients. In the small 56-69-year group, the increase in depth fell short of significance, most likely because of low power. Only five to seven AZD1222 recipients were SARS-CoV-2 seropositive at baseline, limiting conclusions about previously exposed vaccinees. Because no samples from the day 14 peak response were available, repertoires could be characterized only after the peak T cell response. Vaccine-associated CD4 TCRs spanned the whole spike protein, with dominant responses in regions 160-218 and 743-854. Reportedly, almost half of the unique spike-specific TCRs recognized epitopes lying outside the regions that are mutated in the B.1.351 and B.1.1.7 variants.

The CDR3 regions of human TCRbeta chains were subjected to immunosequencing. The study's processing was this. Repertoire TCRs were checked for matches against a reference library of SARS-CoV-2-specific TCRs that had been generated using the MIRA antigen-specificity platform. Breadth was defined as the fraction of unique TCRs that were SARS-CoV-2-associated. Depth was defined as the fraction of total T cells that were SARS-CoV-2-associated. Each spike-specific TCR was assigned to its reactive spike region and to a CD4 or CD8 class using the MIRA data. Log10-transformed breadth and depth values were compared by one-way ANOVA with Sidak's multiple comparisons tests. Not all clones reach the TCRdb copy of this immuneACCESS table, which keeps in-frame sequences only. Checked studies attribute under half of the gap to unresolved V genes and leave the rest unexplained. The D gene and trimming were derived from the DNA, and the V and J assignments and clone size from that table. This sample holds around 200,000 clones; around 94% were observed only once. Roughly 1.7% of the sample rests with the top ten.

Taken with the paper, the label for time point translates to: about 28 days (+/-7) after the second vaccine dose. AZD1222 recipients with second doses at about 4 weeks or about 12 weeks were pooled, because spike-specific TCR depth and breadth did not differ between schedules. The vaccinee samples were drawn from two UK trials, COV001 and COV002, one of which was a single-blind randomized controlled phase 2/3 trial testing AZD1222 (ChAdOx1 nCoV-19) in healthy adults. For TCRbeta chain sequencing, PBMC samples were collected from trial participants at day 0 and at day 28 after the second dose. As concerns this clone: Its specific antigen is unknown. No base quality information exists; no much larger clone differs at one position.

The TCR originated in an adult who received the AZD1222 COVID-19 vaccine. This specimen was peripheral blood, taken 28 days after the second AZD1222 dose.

The sequence in DNA is TGTGCCACCGGACAGGGGATCGGCTACACCTTC. Translated, it reads CATGQGIGYTF. The sequence joins TRBV19 to TRBJ1-2; 9 central nucleotides agree with TRBD1. V lost 10 bases and J lost 8 bases, and the count of bases not matched to a germline gene is 5. The germline V gene (reference sequence) gives CDR1 as LNHDA and CDR2 as SQIVND. From its cysteine to its phenylalanine, the CDR3 spans 11 amino acids. The entry retains the CDR3 DNA only, 33 bases that are in frame from base 1.